The 19 T cell receptor beta chains listed next were all sequenced from one sample in a study of blood T cell repertoires in COVID-19. The table came from immunoSEQ multiplex PCR; TCRdb's copy has only in-frame clones and leaves some out. The sample lists more than 200,000 clones, 80% seen once, with 6% to 7.5% in the top ten. Sequenced material: PBMCs or T cells enriched from blood (not recorded which). The receptors shown here come from a woman between 40 and 55 years old with acute COVID-19.

This clone has a single count. This chain links TRBV18 with TRBJ1-5, with TRBD1 identical over 8 bases. V lost 3 bases, J lost 0 bases, and 4 bases stayed unmatched. The CDR3 length is 16 residues. CDR1 KGHSH and CDR2 LQKENI come from the germline V gene. The CDR3 bases are TGTGCCAGCTCACCCTTGGGACAGGTTAGCAATCAGCCCCAGCATTTT. It codes for CASSPLGQVSNQPQHF.

The rearrangement joins TRBV9 to TRBJ1-5; the D gene is possibly TRBD1 (5 bases). The CDR3 consists of 14 residues. Trimming took 0 bases from V and 5 from J, leaving 9 bases between them. Germline loops: CDR1 SGDLS, CDR2 YYNGEE. The CDR3 DNA follows: TGTGCCAGCAGCGTAGGGGCAGGGCATCAGCCCCAGCATTTT. This translates into CASSVGAGHQPQHF.

The CDR3 DNA reads as TGTGCCAGCAGTTTTGGCGGAGGGGTCTATGGCTACACCTTC. This translates into CASSFGGGVYGYTF. The chain carries TRBV7-3 and TRBJ1-2; a possible D gene is TRBD1 (5 bases). The CDR3 runs to 14 residues. The V end was cut by 6 bases, the J end by 4 bases, with 15 bases between. CDR1 and CDR2 (germline): SGHTA, FQGTGA.

This clone has just one count. The chain joins TRBV20-1 to TRBJ1-5, with 7 bases lining up with TRBD1. Germline V gives CDR1 DFQATT, CDR2 SNEGSKA (reference sequence). The V segment lost 3 bases and the J segment 3 bases; nucleotides outside the gene matches: 11. CDR3 size: 16 residues. The CDR3 sequence: CSASDLGQEINQPQHF. In nucleotides, the CDR3 is TGCAGTGCTAGTGATCTTGGACAGGAGATCAATCAGCCCCAGCATTTT.

The rearrangement links TRBV7-8 to TRBJ2-7; a weak D match, TRBD1 (6 bases). Germline CDR1 reads SGHVS; CDR2 reads FQNEAQ. The CDR3 loop spans 16 amino acids. The V gene lost 5 bases and the J gene lost 1 base, with 18 bases spanning the gap. The CDR3 nucleotides read TGTGCCAGCAGCCCAAGAGCTGCCAGGGGTTCCTACGAGCAGTACTTC. It translates to CASSPRAARGSYEQYF.

The CDR3 DNA reads as TGTGCCAGCAGTCCGACAGGGTTAGACTATGGCTACACCTTC. It yields the protein CASSPTGLDYGYTF. V usage is TRBV28 and J usage is TRBJ1-2, with 7 bases identical to TRBD1. Germline V gene sequence: CDR1 MDHEN, CDR2 SYDVKM. The V gene end was trimmed by 5 bases and the J gene end by 3 bases; junction bases not matched to a gene: 6. The CDR3 is made up of 14 amino acids.

This clone was found many times. The rearrangement links TRBV20-1 to TRBJ2-3; D is possibly TRBD2 (6 bases). This CDR3 contains 15 residues. V dropped 3 bases and J dropped 2 bases, with 15 bases sitting between them. CDR1 is DFQATT and CDR2 is SNEGSKA in the germline V gene (reference sequence). CDR3 protein: CSASVGGFDTDTQYF. CDR3 DNA sequence: TGCAGTGCTAGTGTCGGGGGATTTGACACAGATACGCAGTATTTT.

V usage is TRBV13 and J usage is TRBJ1-1; D possibly corresponds to TRBD1 (5 bases). The CDR3 is 15 amino acids. V was trimmed by 5 bases and J by 1 base, leaving 14 bases between them. CDR1 and CDR2 (germline): PRHDT, FYEKMQ (reference sequence). The CDR3 here is CASSHTGRGNTEAFF. The CDR3 DNA reads TGTGCCAGCAGCCACACGGGGCGGGGGAACACTGAAGCTTTCTTT.

V gene TRBV27 combines with J gene TRBJ1-6; D perhaps matches TRBD1 (5 bases). The V end was cut by 8 bases, the J end by 0 bases, with 14 bases between. Germline CDR1 and CDR2: MNHEY and SMNVEV (reference sequence). The length of the CDR3 is 16 residues. The CDR3 region is CASLRRGGSYNSPLHF. CDR3 bases: TGTGCCAGCCTCAGGAGGGGTGGCTCCTATAATTCACCCCTCCACTTT.

The chain couples TRBV19 to TRBJ2-2; unclear D gene. Germline V CDR1 and CDR2: LNHDA, SQIVND (reference sequence). V was clipped by 5 bases and J by 6 bases, with 16 bases between them. The length of the CDR3 is 15 residues. The CDR3 nucleotides read TGTGCCAGTAGTTCCTCGGGTAGTCGCCCCGGGGAGCTGTTTTTT. Translating it yields CASSSSGSRPGELFF.

The chain links TRBV2 to TRBJ2-5; 14 bases agree with TRBD2. CDR3 length equals 15 residues. Germline CDR1 and CDR2: SNHLY and FYNNEI. V lost 6 bases, J lost 3 bases, and 3 bases stayed unmatched. The CDR3 loop is CASSPGLAGEETQYF. DNA of the CDR3: TGTGCCAGCAGCCCGGGACTAGCGGGGGAAGAGACCCAGTACTTC.

The chain is built from TRBV2 and TRBJ2-4, with 8 bases lining up with TRBD1. The germline CDR1 and CDR2 sequences are SNHLY and FYNNEI. V shed 8 bases and J 3 bases; nucleotides not matched to a gene: 12. CDR3 length: 16 amino acids. Here the CDR3 reads CASFNTGGRVKNIQYF. The CDR3 DNA follows: TGTGCCAGCTTCAACACAGGGGGAAGGGTCAAAAACATTCAGTACTTC.

The gene calls are TRBV5-1 and TRBJ2-5; D is possibly TRBD2 (6 bases). The CDR3 totals 16 residues. V lost 0 bases and J lost 2, with 14 bases in between. Per germline, CDR1 SGHRS and CDR2 YFSETQ. The CDR3 sequence is CASSLGTGLPQETQYF. CDR3 nucleotide sequence: TGCGCCAGCAGCTTGGGGACGGGACTTCCGCAAGAGACCCAGTACTTC.

The genes are TRBV5-1 and TRBJ1-3; perhaps TRBD1 as D (5 bases). Germline loops: CDR1 SGHRS, CDR2 YFSETQ. The CDR3 is 18 residues long. The germline V and J ends were trimmed by 0 bases and 0 bases, with 16 bases remaining between them. The CDR3 coding sequence is TGCGCCAGCAGCTTGGCCGGCGGGGCGGTAAGCTCTGGAAACACCATATATTTT. This codes for CASSLAGGAVSSGNTIYF.

V gene TRBV28 combines with J gene TRBJ2-7; 11 nucleotides line up with TRBD1. V lost 6 bases, J lost 1 base, and 2 bases stayed unmatched. Germline values: CDR1 MDHEN, CDR2 SYDVKM. The length of the CDR3 is 14 residues. The CDR3 nucleotides are TGTGCCAGCAGGGGACAGGGGGGATCCTACGAGCAGTACTTC. The encoded protein is CASRGQGGSYEQYF.

The chain uses TRBV3-1 (or the pseudogene TRBV3-2) and TRBJ2-5, with 14 bases fitting TRBD2. This CDR3 spans 16 amino acids. Unmatched junction bases numbered 6, after V lost 4 bases and J lost 5 bases. Germline values: CDR1 LGHDT, CDR2 YNNKEL (reference sequence). CDR3 protein: CASSLGLAGVRETQYF. DNA for the CDR3: TGTGCCAGCAGCCTGGGACTAGCGGGGGTCCGGGAGACCCAGTACTTC.

The V call is TRBV5-6, the J call TRBJ1-4; D gene unclear. The CDR3 runs to 15 residues. CDR1 SGHDT and CDR2 YYEEEE come from the germline V gene. Trimming removed 4 bases from V and 2 bases from J, with 12 bases in between. The CDR3 reads CASSLVGRTNEKLFF. CDR3 nucleotide sequence: TGTGCCAGCAGCCTCGTGGGGAGGACTAATGAAAAACTGTTTTTT. The entire variable domain, with the rest obtained from reference TRBV5-6 and TRBJ1-4, is as follows: DAGVTQSPTHLIKTRGQQVTLRCSPKSGHDTVSWYQQALGQGPQFIFQYYEEEERQRGNFPDRFSGHQFPNYSSELNVNALLLGDSALYLCASSLVGRTNEKLFFGSGTQLSVL.

V usage is TRBV6-4 and J usage is TRBJ1-2; no clear D. V shed 2 bases and J shed 8 bases, with 9 bases lying between them. Germline V gene lookup returns CDR1 MRHNA and CDR2 SNTAGT. The CDR3 totals 12 residues. Written as DNA, the CDR3 is TGTGCCAGCAGTGACGGAGCTGACGGCTACACCTTC. Translated, it gives CASSDGADGYTF.

The rearrangement joins TRBV27 to TRBJ2-3; no clear D gene. The V and J ends lost 6 bases and 1 base respectively, with 11 bases between them. CDR1 is MNHEY, CDR2 SMNVEV, per germline (reference sequence). The CDR3 totals 14 residues. The CDR3 spells CASRTDPRTDTQYF. The CDR3 DNA reads TGTGCCAGCAGAACAGACCCTCGCACAGATACGCAGTATTTT.